This TCR beta chain appears in the sequencing data of a study of radiotherapy plus CTLA-4 blockade in lung cancer. For the study at large: Objective responses occurred in about 17% of patients; roughly 31% had disease control.

Comment on this clone: Its antigen is not known.

Receiving focal radiation plus CTLA-4 blockade with ipilimumab were patients who had chemo-refractory metastatic non-small-cell lung cancer. General observations from the study: With interferon-beta, early dynamics of blood T cell clones were reported to best predict response.

Assay: immunoSEQ multiplex PCR; the TCRdb copy retains only in-frame clones and omits some. This table has about 73,000 clones, around nine tenths appearing once. Germline V gene sequence: CDR1 SNHLY, CDR2 FYNNEI. The CDR3 is 13 residues long. V lost 0 bases and J lost 12, with 14 bases in between. The sample was peripheral blood, taken from a patient treated with radiotherapy plus ipilimumab. The receptor was derived from a human donor with non-small cell lung cancer that progressed on radiotherapy plus ipilimumab. The chain couples TRBV2 to TRBJ1-2, with no clear D. The CDR3 spells CASSEAERSGNTF. DNA of the CDR3: TGTGCCAGCAGTGAAGCGGAGCGGAGTGGAAACACCTTC. Full variable domain (rest looked up from reference TRBV2 and TRBJ1-2): EPEVTQTPSHQVTQMGQEVILRCVPISNHLYFYWYRQILGQKVEFLVSFYNNEISEKSEIFDDQFSVERPDGSNFTLKIRSTKLEDSAMYFCASSEAERSGNTFGSGTRLTVV.